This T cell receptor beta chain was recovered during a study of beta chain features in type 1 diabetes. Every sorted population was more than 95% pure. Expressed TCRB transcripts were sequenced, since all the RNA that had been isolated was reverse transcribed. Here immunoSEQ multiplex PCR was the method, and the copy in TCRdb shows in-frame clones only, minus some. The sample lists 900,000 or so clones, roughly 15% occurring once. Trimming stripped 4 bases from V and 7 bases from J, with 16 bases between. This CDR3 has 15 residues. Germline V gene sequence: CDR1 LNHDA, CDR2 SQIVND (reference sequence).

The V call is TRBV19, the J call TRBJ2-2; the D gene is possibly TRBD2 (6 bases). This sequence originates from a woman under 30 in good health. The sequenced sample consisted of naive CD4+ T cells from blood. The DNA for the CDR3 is TGTGCCAGTAGTACGGGACTCACCATTGTCGGGGAGCTGTTTTTT. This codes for CASSTGLTIVGELFF.